The entry below describes one T cell receptor beta chain. Its antigen is still unknown. This sample was included in a study of shared clonotypes between healthy human individuals. The naive CD8 population came from CD45RO-negative cells selected for CCR7, without terminally differentiated effector memory CD45RA+ cells. Study-level points and caveats: The sharing of about 5.3% of naive CD4 clonotypes was seen across a handful of donors. Enrolling few donors narrowed the genetic and exposure-history diversity that was represented.

The data were produced by immunoSEQ multiplex PCR, yet TCRdb's version contains in-frame clones alone and is incomplete. Counted here are around 1.9 million clones, about 92% occurring once; the ten biggest clones make up under 2%. The sequence came from a man aged 18 to 30 in good health. Some clones in this sample may be carry-over from other donors' samples. Sequenced input: naive CD8+ T cells from PBMCs.

CDR3 residues: CASSLVTSGTGELFF. DNA of the CDR3: TGTGCCAGCAGCTTAGTAACTAGCGGCACCGGGGAGCTGTTTTTT. The chain links TRBV7-9 to TRBJ2-2, with TRBD2 matching over 8 bases. Per germline, CDR1 SEHNR and CDR2 FQNEAQ (reference sequence). J gave up 4 bases and V 1 base, and 2 bases lay outside the gene matches. The CDR3 consists of 15 residues.